The table lists the clone carrying this T cell receptor (beta chain) with a count of one. J gave up 3 bases and V 0 bases, and 9 bases lay outside the gene matches. The germline V gene encodes CDR1 LGHNA and CDR2 YSLEER. The CDR3 has 17 residues. The sample belongs to a study of OX40 agonist ivuxolimab in advanced cancers. Study background: Allowance was made for prior anti-PD-1, anti-PD-L1 or anti-CTLA-4 therapy, and 40% to 45% had some.

This table comes from immunoSEQ multiplex PCR, and its TCRdb copy is limited to in-frame clones, with some not included. The top ten clones hold 2.4% of a sample with roughly 15,000 clones, approximately 82% of them seen once. Prior autoimmune disease or systemic immunosuppression barred patients. Baseline, cycle 4 day 1, and cycle 7 day 1 were the blood sampling points. This clonotype originated in an adult with an advanced solid tumor such as melanoma, head and neck, liver or kidney cancer. The V call is TRBV4-3, the J call TRBJ2-3; 7 nucleotides line up with TRBD1. Sequencing was performed on CD4+ or CD8+ T cells sorted from blood, taken in a trial of the OX40 agonist ivuxolimab. CDR3 loop: CASSQDEAGGMTDTQYF. For the CDR3, the DNA is TGCGCCAGCAGCCAAGATGAAGCAGGGGGAATGACAGATACGCAGTATTTT.